This section outlines one TCR beta chain sequence together with its context. The antigen is undetermined. It was with 60 Vbeta and 13 Jbeta primers that the PCR ran. Sequencing used immunoSEQ multiplex PCR; TCRdb keeps in-frame clones, though not all of them. Of 150,000 to 200,000 clones in the sample, roughly 84% were seen once. These data originate in a study of cytomegalovirus exposure and HLA in healthy donors. Germline V gene sequence: CDR1 SQVTM, CDR2 ANQGSEA. There are 14 residues in the CDR3. The V gene end was trimmed by 5 bases and the J gene end by 2 bases; junction bases not matched to a gene: 6. Findings and caveats of the study: There were some V segments, including TRBV6-2 and TRBV6-3, excluded as indistinguishable.

Donors likely had unrecorded immune exposures despite being nominally healthy when sampled. The origin of this receptor is a boy between 2 and 15 years old in good health and CMV-seronegative. The V and J genes are TRBV29-1 and TRBJ2-3; 8 positions match TRBD2. Sample: PBMCs. The CDR3 loop is CSVILAEDTDTQYF. The DNA for the CDR3 is TGCAGCGTTATACTAGCGGAAGACACAGATACGCAGTATTTT.